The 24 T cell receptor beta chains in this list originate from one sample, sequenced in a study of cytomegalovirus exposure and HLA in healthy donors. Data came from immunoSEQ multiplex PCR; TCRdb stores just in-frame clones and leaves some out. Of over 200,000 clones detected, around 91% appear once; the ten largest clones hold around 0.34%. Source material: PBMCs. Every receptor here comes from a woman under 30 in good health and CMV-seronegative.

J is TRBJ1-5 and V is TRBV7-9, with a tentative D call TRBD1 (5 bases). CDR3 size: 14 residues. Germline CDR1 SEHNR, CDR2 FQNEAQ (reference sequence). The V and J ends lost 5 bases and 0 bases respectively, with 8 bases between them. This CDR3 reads CASSPGVSNQPQHF. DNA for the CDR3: TGTGCCAGCAGCCCGGGGGTTAGCAATCAGCCCCAGCATTTT.

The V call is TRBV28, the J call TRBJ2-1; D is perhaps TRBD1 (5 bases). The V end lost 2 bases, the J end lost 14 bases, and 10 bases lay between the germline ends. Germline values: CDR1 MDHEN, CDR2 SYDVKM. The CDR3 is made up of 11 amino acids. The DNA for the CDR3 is TGTGCCAGCAGTTTACAGGGCCTAGAGTTCTTC. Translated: CASSLQGLEFF.

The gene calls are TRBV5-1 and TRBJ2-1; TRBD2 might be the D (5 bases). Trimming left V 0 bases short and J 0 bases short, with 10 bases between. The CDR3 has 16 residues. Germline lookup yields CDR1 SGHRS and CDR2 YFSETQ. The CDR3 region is CASSLGPGSSYNEQFF. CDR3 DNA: TGCGCCAGCAGCTTGGGCCCGGGGAGCTCCTACAATGAGCAGTTCTTC.

CDR3 region: CASRADSPSGNTIYF. The CDR3 DNA sequence: TGTGCCAGCAGGGCCGACAGTCCCTCTGGAAACACCATATATTTT. The chain has TRBV2 and TRBJ1-3; perhaps TRBD1 as D (5 bases). V was pared by 6 bases and J by 0 bases, with 12 bases between. Germline values: CDR1 SNHLY, CDR2 FYNNEI. The CDR3 length is 15 residues.

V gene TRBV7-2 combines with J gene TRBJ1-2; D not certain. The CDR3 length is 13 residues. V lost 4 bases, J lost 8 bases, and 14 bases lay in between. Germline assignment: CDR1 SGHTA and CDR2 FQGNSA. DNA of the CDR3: TGTGCCAGCAGCTCGGCGAGGGTTGGGGGCTACACCTTC. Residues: CASSSARVGGYTF. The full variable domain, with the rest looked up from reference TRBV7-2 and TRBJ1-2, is GAGVSQSPSNKVTEKGKDVELRCDPISGHTALYWYRQSLGQGLEFLIYFQGNSAPDKSGLPSDRFSAERTGGSVSTLTIQRTQQEDSAVYLCASSSARVGGYTFGSGTRLTVV.

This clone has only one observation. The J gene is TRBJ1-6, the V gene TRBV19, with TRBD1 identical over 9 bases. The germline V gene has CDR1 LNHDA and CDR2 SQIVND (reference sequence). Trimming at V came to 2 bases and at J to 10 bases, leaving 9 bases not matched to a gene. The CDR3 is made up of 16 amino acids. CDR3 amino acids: CASSILGTGSYSPLHF. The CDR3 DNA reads TGTGCCAGTAGTATACTCGGGACAGGGAGTTACTCACCCCTCCACTTT.

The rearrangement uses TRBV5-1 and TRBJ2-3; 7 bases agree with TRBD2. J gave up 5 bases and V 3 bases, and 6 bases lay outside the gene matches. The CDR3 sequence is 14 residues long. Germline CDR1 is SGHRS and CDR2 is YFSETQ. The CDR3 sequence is CASSSQRGRDTQYF. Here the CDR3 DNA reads TGCGCCAGCAGCTCGCAGCGGGGCCGAGATACGCAGTATTTT.

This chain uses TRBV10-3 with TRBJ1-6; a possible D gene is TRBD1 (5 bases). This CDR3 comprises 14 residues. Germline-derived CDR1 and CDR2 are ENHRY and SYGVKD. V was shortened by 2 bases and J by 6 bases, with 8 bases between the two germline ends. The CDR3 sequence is CAISETQGNSPLHF. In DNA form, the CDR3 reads TGTGCCATCAGTGAGACGCAGGGTAATTCACCCCTCCACTTT.

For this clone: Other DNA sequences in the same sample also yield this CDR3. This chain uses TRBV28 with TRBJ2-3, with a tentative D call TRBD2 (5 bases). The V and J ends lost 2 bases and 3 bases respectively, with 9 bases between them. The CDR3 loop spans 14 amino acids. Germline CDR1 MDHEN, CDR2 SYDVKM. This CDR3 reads CASSLGRRTDTQYF. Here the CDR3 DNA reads TGTGCCAGCAGTTTAGGTAGGAGGACAGATACGCAGTATTTT.

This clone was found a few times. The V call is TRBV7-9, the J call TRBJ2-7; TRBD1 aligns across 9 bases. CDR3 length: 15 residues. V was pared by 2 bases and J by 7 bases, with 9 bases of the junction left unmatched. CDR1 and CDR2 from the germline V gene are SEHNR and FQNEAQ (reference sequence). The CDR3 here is CASSLQGQGTREQYF. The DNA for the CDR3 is TGTGCCAGCAGCTTACAGGGACAGGGAACAAGAGAGCAGTACTTC.

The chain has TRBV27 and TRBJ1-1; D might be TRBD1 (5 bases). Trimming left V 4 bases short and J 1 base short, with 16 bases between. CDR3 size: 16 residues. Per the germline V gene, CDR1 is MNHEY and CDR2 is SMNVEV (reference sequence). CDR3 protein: CASSSREAPGNTEAFF. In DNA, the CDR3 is TGTGCCAGCAGTTCCAGGGAGGCTCCTGGGAACACTGAAGCTTTCTTT.

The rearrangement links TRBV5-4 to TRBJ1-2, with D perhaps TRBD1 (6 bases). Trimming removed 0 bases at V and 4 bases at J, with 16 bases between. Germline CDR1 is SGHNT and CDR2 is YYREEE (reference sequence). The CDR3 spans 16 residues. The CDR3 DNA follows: TGTGCCAGCAGCTTGGCCGTCAGGGGTATGGCCTATGGCTACACCTTC. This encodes CASSLAVRGMAYGYTF. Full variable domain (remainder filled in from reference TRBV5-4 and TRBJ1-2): ETGVTQSPTHLIKTRGQQVTLRCSSQSGHNTVSWYQQALGQGPQFIFQYYREEENGRGNFPPRFSGLQFPNYSSELNVNALELDDSALYLCASSLAVRGMAYGYTFGSGTRLTVV.

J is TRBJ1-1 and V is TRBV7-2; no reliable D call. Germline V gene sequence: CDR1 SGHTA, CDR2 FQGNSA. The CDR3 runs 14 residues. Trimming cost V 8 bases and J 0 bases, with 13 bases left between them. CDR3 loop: CASRAGGMNTEAFF. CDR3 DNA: TGTGCCAGCCGTGCGGGAGGGATGAACACTGAAGCTTTCTTT.

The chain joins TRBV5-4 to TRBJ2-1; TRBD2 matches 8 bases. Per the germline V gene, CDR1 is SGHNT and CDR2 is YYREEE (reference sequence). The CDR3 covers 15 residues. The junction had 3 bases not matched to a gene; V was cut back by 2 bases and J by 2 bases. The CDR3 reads CASSFLGGAYNEQFF. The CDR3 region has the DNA TGTGCCAGCAGCTTCCTCGGGGGGGCCTACAATGAGCAGTTCTTC.

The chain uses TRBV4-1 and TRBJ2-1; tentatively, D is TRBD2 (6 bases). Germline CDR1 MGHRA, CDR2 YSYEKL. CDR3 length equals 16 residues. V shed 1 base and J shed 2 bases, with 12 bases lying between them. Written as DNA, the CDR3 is TGCGCCAGCAGCCAAGCTGACTGGGAGGCCTACAATGAGCAGTTCTTC. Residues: CASSQADWEAYNEQFF.

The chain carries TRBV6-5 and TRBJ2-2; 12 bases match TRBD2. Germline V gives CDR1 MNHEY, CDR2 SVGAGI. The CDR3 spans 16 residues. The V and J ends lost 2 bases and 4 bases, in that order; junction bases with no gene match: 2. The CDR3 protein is CASSYGLAGITGELFF. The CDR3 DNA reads TGTGCCAGCAGTTACGGACTAGCGGGGATCACCGGGGAGCTGTTTTTT.

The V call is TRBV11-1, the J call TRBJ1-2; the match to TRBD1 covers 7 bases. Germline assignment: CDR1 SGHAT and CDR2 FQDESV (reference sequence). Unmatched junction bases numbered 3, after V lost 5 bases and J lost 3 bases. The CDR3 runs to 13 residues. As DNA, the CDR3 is TGTGCCAGCAGCCAGGGGGGTGACTATGGCTACACCTTC. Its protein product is CASSQGGDYGYTF. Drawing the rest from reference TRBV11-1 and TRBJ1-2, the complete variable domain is EAEVAQSPRYKITEKSQAVAFWCDPISGHATLYWYRQILGQGPELLVQFQDESVVDDSQLPKDRFSAERLKGVDSTLKIQPAELGDSAMYLCASSQGGDYGYTFGSGTRLTVV.

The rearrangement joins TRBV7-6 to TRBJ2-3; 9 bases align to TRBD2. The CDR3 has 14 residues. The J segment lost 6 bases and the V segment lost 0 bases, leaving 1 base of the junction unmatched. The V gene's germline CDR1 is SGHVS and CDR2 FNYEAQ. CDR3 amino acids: CASSLATSGDTQYF. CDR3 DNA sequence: TGTGCCAGCAGCTTAGCAACTAGCGGGGATACGCAGTATTTT.

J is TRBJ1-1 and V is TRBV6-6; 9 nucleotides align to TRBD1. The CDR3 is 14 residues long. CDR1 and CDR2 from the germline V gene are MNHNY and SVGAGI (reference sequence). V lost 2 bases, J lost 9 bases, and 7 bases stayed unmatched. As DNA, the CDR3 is TGTGCCAGCAGTTACGGGACAGGGTCTGTGAAAGCTTTCTTT. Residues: CASSYGTGSVKAFF.

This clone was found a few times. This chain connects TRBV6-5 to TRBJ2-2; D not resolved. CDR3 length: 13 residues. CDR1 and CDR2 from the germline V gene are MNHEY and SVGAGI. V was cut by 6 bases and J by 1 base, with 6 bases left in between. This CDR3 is CASSRQNTGELFF. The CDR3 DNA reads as TGTGCCAGCAGCCGACAGAACACCGGGGAGCTGTTTTTT.

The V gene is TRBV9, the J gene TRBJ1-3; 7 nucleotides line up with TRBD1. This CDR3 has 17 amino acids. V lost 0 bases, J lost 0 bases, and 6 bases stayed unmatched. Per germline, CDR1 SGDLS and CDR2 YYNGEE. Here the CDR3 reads CASSVDTGDSSGNTIYF. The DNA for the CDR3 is TGTGCCAGCAGCGTAGACACCGGGGACAGCTCTGGAAACACCATATATTTT.

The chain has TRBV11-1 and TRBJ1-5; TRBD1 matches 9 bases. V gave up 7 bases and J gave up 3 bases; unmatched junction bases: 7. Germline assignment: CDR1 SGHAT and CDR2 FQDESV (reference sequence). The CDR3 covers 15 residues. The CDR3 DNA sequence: TGTGCCAGCACCTGGGACAGGGAAGACAATCAGCCCCAGCATTTT. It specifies CASTWDREDNQPQHF.

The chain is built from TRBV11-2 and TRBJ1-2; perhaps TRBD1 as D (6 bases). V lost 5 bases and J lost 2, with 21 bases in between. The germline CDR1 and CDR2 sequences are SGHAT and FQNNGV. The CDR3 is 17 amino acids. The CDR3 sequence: CASSDVGATDVNYGYTF. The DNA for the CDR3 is TGTGCCAGCAGCGACGTGGGGGCGACGGACGTCAACTATGGCTACACCTTC.

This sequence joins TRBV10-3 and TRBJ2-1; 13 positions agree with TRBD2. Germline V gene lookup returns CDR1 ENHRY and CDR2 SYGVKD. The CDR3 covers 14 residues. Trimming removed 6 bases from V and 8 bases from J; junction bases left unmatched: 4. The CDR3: CAISTSGGDHEQFF. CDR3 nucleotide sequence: TGTGCCATCAGCACTAGCGGGGGGGACCATGAGCAGTTCTTC.